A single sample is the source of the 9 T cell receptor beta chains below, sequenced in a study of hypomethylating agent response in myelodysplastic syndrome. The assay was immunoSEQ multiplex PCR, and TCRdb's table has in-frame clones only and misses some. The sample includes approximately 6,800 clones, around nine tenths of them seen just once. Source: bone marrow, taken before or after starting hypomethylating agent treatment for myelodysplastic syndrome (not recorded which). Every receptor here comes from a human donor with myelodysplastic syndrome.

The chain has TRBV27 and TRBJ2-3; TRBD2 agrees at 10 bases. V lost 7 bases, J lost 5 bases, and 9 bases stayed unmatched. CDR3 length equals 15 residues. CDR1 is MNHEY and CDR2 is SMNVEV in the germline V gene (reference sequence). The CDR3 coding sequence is TGTGCCAGCAATCAAGCGGGGGGGCATCAAGATACGCAGTATTTT. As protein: CASNQAGGHQDTQYF.

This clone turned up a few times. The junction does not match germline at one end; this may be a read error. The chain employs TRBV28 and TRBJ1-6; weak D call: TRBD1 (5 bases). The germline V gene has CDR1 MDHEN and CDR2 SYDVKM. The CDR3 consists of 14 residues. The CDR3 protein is CASSPGRGTTESYF. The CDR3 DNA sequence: TGTGCCAGCAGTCCGGGACGGGGGACCACCGAATCCTACTTT.

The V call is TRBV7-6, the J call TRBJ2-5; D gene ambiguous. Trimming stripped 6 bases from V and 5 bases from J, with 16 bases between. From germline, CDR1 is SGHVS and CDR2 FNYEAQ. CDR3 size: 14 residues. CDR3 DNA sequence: TGTGCCAGCAGACCAGGACCGTCCCGGGAGACCCAGTACTTC. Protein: CASRPGPSRETQYF.

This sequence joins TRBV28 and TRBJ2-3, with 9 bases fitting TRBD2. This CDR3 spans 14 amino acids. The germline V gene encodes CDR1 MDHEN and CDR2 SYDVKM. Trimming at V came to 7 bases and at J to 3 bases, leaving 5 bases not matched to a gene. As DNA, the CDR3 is TGTGCCAGCATGCTTAGCGGGAGAACAGATACGCAGTATTTT. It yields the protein CASMLSGRTDTQYF.

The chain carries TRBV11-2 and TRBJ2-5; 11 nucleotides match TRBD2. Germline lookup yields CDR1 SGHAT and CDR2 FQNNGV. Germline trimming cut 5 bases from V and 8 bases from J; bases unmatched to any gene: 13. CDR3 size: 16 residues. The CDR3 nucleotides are TGTGCCAGCAGCCGAACTAGCGGGGGCCCGATAGGAACCCAGTACTTC. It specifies CASSRTSGGPIGTQYF.

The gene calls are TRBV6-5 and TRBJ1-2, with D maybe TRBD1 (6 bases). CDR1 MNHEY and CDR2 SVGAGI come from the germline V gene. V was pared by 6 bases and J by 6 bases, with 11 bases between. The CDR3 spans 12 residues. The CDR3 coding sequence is TGTGCCAGCAGGGTCAGGGGTCATGGCTACACCTTC. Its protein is CASRVRGHGYTF.

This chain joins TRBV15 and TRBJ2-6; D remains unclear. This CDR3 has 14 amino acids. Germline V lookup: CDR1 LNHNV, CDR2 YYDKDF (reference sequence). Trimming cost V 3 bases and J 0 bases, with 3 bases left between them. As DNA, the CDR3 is TGTGCCACCAGCAGGGGCTCTGGGGCCAACGTCCTGACTTTC. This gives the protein CATSRGSGANVLTF.

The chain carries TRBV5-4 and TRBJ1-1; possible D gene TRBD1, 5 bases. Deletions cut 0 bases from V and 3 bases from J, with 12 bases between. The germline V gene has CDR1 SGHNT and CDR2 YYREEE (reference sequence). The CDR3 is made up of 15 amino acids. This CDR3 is CASSLERGGYTEAFF. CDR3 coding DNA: TGTGCCAGCAGCTTGGAGAGGGGAGGTTACACTGAAGCTTTCTTT. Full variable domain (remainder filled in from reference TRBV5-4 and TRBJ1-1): ETGVTQSPTHLIKTRGQQVTLRCSSQSGHNTVSWYQQALGQGPQFIFQYYREEENGRGNFPPRFSGLQFPNYSSELNVNALELDDSALYLCASSLERGGYTEAFFGQGTRLTVV.

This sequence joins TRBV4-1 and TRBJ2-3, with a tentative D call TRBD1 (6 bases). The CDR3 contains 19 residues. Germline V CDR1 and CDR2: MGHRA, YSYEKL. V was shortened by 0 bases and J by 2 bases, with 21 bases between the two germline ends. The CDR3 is CASSQEWYRGQINTDTQYF. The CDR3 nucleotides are TGCGCCAGCAGCCAAGAATGGTATCGCGGACAGATTAACACAGATACGCAGTATTTT.